This entry features one T cell receptor (beta chain) sequence. The CDR3 has 13 residues. Trimming removed 3 bases from V and 6 bases from J, with 6 bases in between. CDR1 is LNHDA, CDR2 SQIVND, per germline (reference sequence). TCR libraries were built from 450 to 650 ng of total RNA by linear amplification. Via MiXCR, TCRdb re-called the reads, giving one row per CDR3 protein. The sample records 180,000 or so distinct CDR3 sequences, about 74% being singletons. The record originates from a study of healthy donors' naive CD4 and CD8 T cells. Sorting defined naive CD4+ as CD4+CD8-CD45RO-CD45RA+ and naive CD8+ as CD8+CD4-CD45RA+CD27bright.

Sequencing used naive CD4+ and CD8+ T cells sorted from blood, pooled from several donors. The source of this sequence is a pool of human donors in good health; the sample pools cells from several healthy donors. V usage is TRBV19 and J usage is TRBJ1-6; D call uncertain. CDR3 in amino acids: CASSMNSNSPLHF. The CDR3, as DNA: TGTGCCAGTAGTATGAACAGTAATTCACCCCTCCACTTT.